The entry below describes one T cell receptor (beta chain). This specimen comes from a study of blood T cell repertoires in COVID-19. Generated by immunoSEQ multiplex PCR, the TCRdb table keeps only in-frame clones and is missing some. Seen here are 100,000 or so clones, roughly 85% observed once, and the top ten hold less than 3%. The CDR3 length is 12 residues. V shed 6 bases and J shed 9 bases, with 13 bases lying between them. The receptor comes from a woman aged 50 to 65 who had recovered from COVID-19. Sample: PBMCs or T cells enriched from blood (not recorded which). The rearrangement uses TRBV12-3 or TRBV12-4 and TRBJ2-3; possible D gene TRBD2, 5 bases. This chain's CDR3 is CASRGEPGTQYF. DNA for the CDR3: TGTGCCAGCAGGGGCGAGCCGGGGACGCAGTATTTT.